This T cell receptor (beta chain) was profiled in a study of CD4+ T cells in melanoma (dated 2022 in TCRdb). At the level of the whole study: The study examined neoantigen-specific CD4+ T cells in human melanoma.

Trimming at the junction amounts to 4 bases on V and 0 bases on J, and the germline ends lie 7 bases apart. CDR1 is given as SGHRS and CDR2 as YFSETQ, both from the germline V gene. From its cysteine to its phenylalanine, the CDR3 spans 13 amino acids. The CDR3 DNA has 39 bases and is translated from base 1. General findings and caveats noted by the study authors: The report described a correlation between neoantigen-specific CD4+ T cells and the function of CD8+ T cells, macrophages and B cells. Neoantigen-specific CD4+ T cells in melanoma were reported to have a range of differentiation states.

In the case of this clone: There is no known antigen for this receptor. No much larger clone exists at a distance of one base, and base qualities are not known.

Receptor libraries were prepared by the immunoSEQ multiplex PCR assay. The source is immuneACCESS, and TCRdb retained only in-frame sequences with V and J called. Part of the clones is not carried over; for the studies checked, unresolved V genes explain less than half of this, and the remainder is unexplained. The sample table records about 140,000 clones; around 90% of these occur just once. The ten largest clonotypes hold about 1.6% of the sample. The donors were melanoma patients. This chain joins TRBV5-1 to TRBJ1-1; the D gene cannot be resolved reliably. The clonotype comes from a human donor with melanoma. The CDR3 protein: CASSGNLNTEAFF. The DNA sequence is as follows: TGCGCCAGCAGCGGTAACTTGAACACTGAAGCTTTCTTT.